The following is a TCR beta chain sequence with its context. The antigen remains undetermined. Here immunoSEQ multiplex PCR was the method, and the copy in TCRdb shows in-frame clones only, minus some. The data hold 25,000 to 30,000 clones, with 74% observed a single time. The germline V and J ends were trimmed by 1 base and 0 bases, with 7 bases remaining between them. This CDR3 has 14 residues. This entry comes from a study of somatic mutations in cytotoxic T cells in rheumatoid arthritis. Study-wide results and caveats: The top CD8+ clone topped 20% of CD8+ cells in about an eighth of the roughly 60 patients.

The source is a woman younger than 35 in good health. The sample was CD8+ T cells sorted from blood. The chain couples TRBV5-3 to TRBJ1-2, with D uncertain. TRBV5-3 belongs to the ORF category, with a function that is uncertain. The CDR3, as DNA: TGTGCCAGAAGCTTGCACAACCCTAACTATGGCTACACCTTC. Translation: CARSLHNPNYGYTF.